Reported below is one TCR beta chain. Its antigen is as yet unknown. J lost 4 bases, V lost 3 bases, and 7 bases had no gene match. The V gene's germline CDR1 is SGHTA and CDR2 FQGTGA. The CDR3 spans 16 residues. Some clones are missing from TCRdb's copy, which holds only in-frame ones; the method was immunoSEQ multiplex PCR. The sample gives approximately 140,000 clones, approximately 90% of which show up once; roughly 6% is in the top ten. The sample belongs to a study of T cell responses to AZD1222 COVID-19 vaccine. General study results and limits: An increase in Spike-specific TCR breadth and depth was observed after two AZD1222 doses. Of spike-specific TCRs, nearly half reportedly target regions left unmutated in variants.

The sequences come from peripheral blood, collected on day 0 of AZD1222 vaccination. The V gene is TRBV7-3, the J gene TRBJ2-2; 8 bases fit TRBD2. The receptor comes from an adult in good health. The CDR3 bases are TGTGCCAGCAGCTTCAGGGCGGGAGGAGGCACCGGGGAGCTGTTTTTT. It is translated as CASSFRAGGGTGELFF.